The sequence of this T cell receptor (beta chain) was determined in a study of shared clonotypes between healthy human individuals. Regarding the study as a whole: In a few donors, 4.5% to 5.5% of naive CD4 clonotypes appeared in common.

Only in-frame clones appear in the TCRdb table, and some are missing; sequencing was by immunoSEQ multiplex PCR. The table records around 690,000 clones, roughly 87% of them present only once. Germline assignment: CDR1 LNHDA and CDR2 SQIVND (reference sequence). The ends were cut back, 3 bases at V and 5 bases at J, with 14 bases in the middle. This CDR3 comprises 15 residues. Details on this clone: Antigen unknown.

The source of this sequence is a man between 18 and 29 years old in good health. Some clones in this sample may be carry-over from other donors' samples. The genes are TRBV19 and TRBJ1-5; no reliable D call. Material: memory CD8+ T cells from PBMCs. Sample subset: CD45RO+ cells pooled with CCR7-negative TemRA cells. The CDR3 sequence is CASSIRGIGDQPQHF. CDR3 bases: TGTGCCAGTAGTATTCGGGGAATTGGGGATCAGCCCCAGCATTTT.